The clone carrying this T cell receptor (beta chain) was counted ten times or more. Antigen: not known. TCR beta CDR3 regions were amplified from RNA. With the HTBI primer set, the TCR CDR3 went through a first round of RT-PCR. From the multiplex PCR reads, TCRdb called clonotypes with MiXCR, one entry per CDR3 protein. In the table there are 200,000 to 300,000 distinct CDR3 sequences, about 17% of which are singletons. This sample was taken from a study of T cells in Graves' hyperthyroidism and ophthalmopathy. Study-wide results and caveats: Most thyroid clonotypes expanded above 0.001 appeared in blood too. Before onset, ophthalmopathy was predicted by the model a median around 6 months earlier.

Those patients with uncontrolled infection, other autoimmune disease, pregnancy or lactation were excluded. PBMCs were collected from a roughly 10 ml volume of fresh peripheral blood. The CDR3 is 19 residues long. The V segment lost 6 bases and the J segment 0 bases; nucleotides outside the gene matches: 13. CDR1 is SNHLY and CDR2 is FYNNEI in the germline V gene. The source of this sequence is a woman aged 18-35 years with Graves' ophthalmopathy. Sequenced: blood. The V and J genes are TRBV2 and TRBJ1-6, with 8 bases aligning to TRBD1. CDR3 region: CASRTGTGIISSYNSPLHF. The DNA for the CDR3 is TGTGCCAGCAGGACCGGGACAGGTATTATCAGCTCCTATAATTCACCCCTCCACTTT.